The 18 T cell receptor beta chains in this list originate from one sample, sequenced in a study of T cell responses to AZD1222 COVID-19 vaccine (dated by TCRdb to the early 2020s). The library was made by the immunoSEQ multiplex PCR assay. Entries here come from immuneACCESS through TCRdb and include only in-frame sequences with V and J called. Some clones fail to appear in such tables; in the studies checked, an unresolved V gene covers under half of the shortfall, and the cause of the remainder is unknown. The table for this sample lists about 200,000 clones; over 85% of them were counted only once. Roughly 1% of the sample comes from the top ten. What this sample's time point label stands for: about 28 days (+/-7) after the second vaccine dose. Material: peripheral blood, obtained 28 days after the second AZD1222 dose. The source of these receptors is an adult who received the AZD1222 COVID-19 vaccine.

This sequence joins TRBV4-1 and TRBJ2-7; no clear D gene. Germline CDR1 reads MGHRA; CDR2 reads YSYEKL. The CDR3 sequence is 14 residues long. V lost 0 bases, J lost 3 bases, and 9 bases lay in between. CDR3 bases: TGCGCCAGCAGCCAAGATTCTTGGGGCTACGAGCAGTACTTC. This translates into CASSQDSWGYEQYF.

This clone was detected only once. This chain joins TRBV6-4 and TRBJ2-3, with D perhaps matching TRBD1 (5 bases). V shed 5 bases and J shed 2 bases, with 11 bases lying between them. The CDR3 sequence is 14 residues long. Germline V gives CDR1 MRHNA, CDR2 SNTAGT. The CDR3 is CASSQTVITDTQYF. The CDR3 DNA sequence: TGTGCCAGCAGTCAGACAGTGATCACAGATACGCAGTATTTT.

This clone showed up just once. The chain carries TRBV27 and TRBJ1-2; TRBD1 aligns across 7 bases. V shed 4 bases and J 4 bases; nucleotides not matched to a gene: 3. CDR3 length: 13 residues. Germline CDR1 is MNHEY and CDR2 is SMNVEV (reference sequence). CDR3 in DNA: TGTGCCAGCAGTTCCCCAGGGGGCTATGGCTACACCTTC. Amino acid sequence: CASSSPGGYGYTF.

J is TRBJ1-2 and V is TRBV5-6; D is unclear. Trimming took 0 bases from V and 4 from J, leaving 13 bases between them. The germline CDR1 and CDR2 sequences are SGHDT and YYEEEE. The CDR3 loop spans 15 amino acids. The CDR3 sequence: CASSLEGPLGYGYTF. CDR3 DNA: TGTGCCAGCAGCTTGGAAGGGCCTCTTGGCTATGGCTACACCTTC.

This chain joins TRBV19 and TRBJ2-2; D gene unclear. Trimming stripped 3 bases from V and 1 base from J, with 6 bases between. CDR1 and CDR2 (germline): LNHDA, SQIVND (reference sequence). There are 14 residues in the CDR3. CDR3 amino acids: CASSIRLNTGELFF. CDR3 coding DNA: TGTGCCAGTAGTATTCGACTGAACACCGGGGAGCTGTTTTTT.

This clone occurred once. The CDR3 spells CASSNGRREGGGYTF. DNA of the CDR3: TGTGCCAGCAGTAACGGGAGACGTGAGGGAGGAGGCTACACCTTC. V is TRBV6-5 and J is TRBJ1-2; D unresolved. The CDR3 contains 15 residues. The V gene lost 5 bases and the J gene lost 8 bases, with 21 bases spanning the gap. CDR1 is MNHEY, CDR2 SVGAGI, per germline.

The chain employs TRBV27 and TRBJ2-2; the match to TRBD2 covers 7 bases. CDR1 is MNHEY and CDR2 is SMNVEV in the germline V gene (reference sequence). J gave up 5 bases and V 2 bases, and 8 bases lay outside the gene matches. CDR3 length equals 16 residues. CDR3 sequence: CASSLVWGGRTGELFF. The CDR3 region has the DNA TGTGCCAGCAGTTTAGTCTGGGGGGGACGGACCGGGGAGCTGTTTTTT.

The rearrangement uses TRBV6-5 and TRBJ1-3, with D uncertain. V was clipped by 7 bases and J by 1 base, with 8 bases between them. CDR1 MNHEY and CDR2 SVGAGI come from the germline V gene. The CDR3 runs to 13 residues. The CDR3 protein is CASNQNSGNTIYF. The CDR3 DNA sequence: TGTGCCAGCAACCAGAATTCTGGAAACACCATATATTTT.

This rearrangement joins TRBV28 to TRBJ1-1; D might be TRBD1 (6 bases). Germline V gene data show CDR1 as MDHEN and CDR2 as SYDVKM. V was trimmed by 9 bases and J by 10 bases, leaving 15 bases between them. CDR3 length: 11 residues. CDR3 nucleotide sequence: TGTGCCAGTAAATTACAGGGTAGAGCTTTCTTT. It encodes CASKLQGRAFF.

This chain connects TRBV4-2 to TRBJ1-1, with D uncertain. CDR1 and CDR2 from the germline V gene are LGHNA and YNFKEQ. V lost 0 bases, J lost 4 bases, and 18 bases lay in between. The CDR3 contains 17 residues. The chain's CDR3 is CASSQDGEDRAATEAFF. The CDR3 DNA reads TGTGCCAGCAGCCAAGACGGCGAGGACCGGGCGGCCACTGAAGCTTTCTTT.

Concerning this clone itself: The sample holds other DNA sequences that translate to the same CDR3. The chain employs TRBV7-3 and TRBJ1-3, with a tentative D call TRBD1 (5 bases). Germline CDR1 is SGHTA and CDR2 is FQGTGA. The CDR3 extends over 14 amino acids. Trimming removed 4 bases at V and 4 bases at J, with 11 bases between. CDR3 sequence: CASSSGTGGNTIYF. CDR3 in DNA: TGTGCCAGCAGCTCCGGGACCGGGGGAAACACCATATATTTT.

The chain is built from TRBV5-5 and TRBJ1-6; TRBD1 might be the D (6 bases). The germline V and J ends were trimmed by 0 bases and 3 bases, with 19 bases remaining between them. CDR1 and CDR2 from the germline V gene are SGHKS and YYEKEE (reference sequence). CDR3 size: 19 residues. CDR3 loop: CASSLAPTAGTSYNSPLHF. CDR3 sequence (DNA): TGTGCCAGCAGCTTGGCACCCACGGCAGGGACAAGCTATAATTCACCCCTCCACTTT.

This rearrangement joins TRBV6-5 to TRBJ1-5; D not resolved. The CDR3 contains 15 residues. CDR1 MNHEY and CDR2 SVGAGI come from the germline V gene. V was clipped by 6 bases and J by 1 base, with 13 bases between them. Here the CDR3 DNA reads TGTGCCAGCAGCGCGATGGAAGTGAGCAATCAGCCCCAGCATTTT. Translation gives CASSAMEVSNQPQHF.

As DNA, the CDR3 is TGTGCCAGCAGTGAAATGGGTGGGGAAAAACTGTTTTTT. It encodes CASSEMGGEKLFF. The chain recombines TRBV2 with TRBJ1-4; D is ambiguous. The CDR3 runs to 13 residues. Trimming took 2 bases from V and 8 from J, leaving 9 bases between them. Germline assignment: CDR1 SNHLY and CDR2 FYNNEI.

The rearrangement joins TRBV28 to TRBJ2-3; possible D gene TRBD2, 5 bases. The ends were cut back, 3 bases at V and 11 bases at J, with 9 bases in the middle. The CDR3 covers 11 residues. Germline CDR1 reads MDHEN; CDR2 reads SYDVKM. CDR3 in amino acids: CASSLGRRQYF. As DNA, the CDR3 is TGTGCCAGCAGTTTGGGGAGAAGGCAGTATTTT. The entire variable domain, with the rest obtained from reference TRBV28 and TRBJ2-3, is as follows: DVKVTQSSRYLVKRTGEKVFLECVQDMDHENMFWYRQDPGLGLRLIYFSYDVKMKEKGDIPEGYSVSREKKERFSLILESASTNQTSMYLCASSLGRRQYFGPGTRLTVL.

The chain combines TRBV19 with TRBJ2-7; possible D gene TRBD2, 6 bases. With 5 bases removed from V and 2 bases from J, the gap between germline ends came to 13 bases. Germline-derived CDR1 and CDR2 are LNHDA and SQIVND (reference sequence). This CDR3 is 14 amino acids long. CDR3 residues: CASSSRDSAYEQYF. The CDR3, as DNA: TGTGCCAGTAGTTCCCGGGACTCTGCCTACGAGCAGTACTTC.

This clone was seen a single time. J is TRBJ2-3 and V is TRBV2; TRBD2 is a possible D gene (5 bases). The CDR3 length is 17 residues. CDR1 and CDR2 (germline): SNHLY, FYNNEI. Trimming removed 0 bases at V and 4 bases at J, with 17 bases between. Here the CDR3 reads CASSEAVSGRGSDTQYF. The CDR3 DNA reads TGTGCCAGCAGTGAAGCGGTCAGTGGACGAGGGTCAGATACGCAGTATTTT.

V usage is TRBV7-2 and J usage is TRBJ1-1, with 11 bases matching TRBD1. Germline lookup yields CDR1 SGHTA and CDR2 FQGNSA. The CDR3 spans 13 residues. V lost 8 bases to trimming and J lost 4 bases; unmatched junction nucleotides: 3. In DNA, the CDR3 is TGTGCCAGCCGGACAGGGGGCGGCACTGAAGCTTTCTTT. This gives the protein CASRTGGGTEAFF.